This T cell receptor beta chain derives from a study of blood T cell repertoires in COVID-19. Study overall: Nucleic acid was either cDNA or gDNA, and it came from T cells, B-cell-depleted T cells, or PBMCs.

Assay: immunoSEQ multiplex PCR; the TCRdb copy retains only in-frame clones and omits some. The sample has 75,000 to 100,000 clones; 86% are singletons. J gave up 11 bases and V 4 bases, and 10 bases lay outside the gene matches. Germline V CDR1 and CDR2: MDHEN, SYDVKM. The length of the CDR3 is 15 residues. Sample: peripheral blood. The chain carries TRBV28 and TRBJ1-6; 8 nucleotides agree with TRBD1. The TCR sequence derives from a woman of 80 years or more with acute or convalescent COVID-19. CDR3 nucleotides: TGTGCCAGCAGTTCGACAGGGGCGGGATCTCCACCCCTCCACTTT. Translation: CASSSTGAGSPPLHF. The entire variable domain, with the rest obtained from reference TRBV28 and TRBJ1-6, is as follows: DVKVTQSSRYLVKRTGEKVFLECVQDMDHENMFWYRQDPGLGLRLIYFSYDVKMKEKGDIPEGYSVSREKKERFSLILESASTNQTSMYLCASSSTGAGSPPLHFGNGTRLTVT.